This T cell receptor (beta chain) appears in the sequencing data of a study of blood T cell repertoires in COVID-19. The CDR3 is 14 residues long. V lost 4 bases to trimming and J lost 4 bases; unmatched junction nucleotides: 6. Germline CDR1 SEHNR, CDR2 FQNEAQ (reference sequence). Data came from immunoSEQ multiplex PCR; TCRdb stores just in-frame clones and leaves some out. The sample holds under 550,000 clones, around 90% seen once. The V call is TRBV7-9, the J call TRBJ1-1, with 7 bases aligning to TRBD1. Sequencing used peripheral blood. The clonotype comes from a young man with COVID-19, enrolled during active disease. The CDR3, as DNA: TGTGCCAGCAGCTATGGGGCAGGGGGCACTGAAGCTTTCTTT. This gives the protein CASSYGAGGTEAFF.